Detailed here is one TCR beta chain. Its antigen is undetermined. The CDR3 spans 13 residues. Germline V gene data show CDR1 as SGHTA and CDR2 as FQGTGA. V lost 5 bases to trimming and J lost 4 bases, with 11 bases between them. Each single cDNA molecule received a unique molecular identifier. TCRdb re-analysed the 5' RACE reads in MiXCR, keeping a single row per CDR3 protein. The data show 100,000 to 150,000 distinct CDR3 sequences, 15% seen once. The entry originates in a study of early T cells in non-severe SARS-CoV-2 infection. In the study overall: The input, bulk RNA from unsorted whole blood, was sequenced, and chains were unpaired.

Regarding the study as a whole: In VDJdb matching, anti-spike CD8 responses were favored while private and CD4 specificities went missing.

The TCR comes from an adult who was a healthcare worker with PCR-confirmed SARS-CoV-2 infection or an uninfected control (not recorded which). V and J are TRBV7-3 and TRBJ1-1, with a possible D match to TRBD1 (5 bases). The sequenced sample consisted of whole blood. The DNA of the CDR3 is TGTGCCAGCAGCCGGGGGGTCGGCACTGAAGCTTTCTTT. Translating gives CASSRGVGTEAFF.